This TCR beta chain comes out of a study of radiotherapy plus CTLA-4 blockade in lung cancer. The wider study: Across the patients, objective responses occurred in about 18%, and disease control in roughly 30%.

Generated by immunoSEQ multiplex PCR, the TCRdb table keeps only in-frame clones and is missing some. Of some 27,000 clones detected, roughly three quarters appear once; the ten largest clones hold 24%. The ends were cut back, 5 bases at V and 0 bases at J, with 9 bases in the middle. Germline V gene data show CDR1 as SGHKS and CDR2 as YYEKEE (reference sequence). The CDR3 extends over 14 amino acids. The TCR comes from a human donor with non-small cell lung cancer that progressed on radiotherapy plus ipilimumab. This sequence joins TRBV5-5 and TRBJ1-5, with D uncertain. The sequencing used peripheral blood, collected from a patient treated with radiotherapy plus ipilimumab. The CDR3 protein is CASSGSYSNQPQHF. CDR3 sequence (DNA): TGTGCCAGCAGTGGGAGTTATAGCAATCAGCCCCAGCATTTT.